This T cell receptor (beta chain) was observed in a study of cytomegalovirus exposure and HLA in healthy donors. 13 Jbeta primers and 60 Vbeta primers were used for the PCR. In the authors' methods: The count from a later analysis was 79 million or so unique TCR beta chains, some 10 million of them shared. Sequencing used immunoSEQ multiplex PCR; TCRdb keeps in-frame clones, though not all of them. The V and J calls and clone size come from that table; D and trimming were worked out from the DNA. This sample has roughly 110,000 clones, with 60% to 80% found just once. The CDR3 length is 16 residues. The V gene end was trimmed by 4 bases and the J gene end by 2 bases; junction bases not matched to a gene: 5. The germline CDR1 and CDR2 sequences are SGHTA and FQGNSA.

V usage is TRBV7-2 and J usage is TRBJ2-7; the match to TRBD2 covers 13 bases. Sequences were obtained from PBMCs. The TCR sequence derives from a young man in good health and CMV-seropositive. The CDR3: CASSSGLAGATYEQYF. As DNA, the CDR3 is TGTGCCAGCAGCTCAGGACTAGCGGGGGCAACCTACGAGCAGTACTTC.